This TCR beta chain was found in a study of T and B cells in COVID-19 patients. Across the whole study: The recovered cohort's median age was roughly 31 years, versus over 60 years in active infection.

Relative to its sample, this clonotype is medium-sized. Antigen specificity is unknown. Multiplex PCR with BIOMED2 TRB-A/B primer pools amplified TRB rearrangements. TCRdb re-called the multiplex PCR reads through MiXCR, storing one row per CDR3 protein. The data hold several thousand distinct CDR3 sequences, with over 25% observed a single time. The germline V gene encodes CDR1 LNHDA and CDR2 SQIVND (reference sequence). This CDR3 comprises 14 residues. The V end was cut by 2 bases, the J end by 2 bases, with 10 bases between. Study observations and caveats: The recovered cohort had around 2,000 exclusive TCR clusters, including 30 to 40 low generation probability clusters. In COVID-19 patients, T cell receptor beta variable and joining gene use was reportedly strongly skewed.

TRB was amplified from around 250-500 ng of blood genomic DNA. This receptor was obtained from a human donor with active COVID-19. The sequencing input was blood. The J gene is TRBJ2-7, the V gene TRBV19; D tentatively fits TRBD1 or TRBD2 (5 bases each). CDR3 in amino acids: CASSISGAAYEQYF. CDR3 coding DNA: TGTGCCAGTAGTATATCCGGGGCCGCCTACGAGCAGTACTTC.